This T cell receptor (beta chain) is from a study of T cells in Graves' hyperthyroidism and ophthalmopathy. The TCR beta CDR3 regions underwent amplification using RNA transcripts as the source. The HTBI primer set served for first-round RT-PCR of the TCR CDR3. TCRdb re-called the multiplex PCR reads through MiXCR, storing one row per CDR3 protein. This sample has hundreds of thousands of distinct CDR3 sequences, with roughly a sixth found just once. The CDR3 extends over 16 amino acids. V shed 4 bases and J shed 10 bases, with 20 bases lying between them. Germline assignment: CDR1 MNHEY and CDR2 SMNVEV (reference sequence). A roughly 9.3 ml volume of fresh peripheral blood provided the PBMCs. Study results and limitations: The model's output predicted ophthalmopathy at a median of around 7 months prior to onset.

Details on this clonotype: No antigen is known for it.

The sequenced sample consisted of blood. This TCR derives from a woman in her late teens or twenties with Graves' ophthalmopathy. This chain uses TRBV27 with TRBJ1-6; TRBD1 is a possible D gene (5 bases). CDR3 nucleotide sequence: TGTGCCAGCAGTTCCGCATGGGGGGGTAGTGCCTCACCCCTCCACTTT. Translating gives CASSSAWGGSASPLHF.